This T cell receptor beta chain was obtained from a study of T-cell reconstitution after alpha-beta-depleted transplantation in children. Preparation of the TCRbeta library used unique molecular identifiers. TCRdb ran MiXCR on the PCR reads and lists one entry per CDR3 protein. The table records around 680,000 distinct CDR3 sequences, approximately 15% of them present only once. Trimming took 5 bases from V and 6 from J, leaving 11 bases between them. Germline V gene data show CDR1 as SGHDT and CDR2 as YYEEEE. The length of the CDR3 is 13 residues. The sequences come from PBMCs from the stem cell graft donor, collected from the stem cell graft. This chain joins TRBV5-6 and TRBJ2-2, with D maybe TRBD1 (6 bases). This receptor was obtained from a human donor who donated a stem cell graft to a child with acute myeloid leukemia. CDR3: CASRDSSAGELFF. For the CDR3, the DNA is TGTGCCAGCAGGGACAGTTCTGCCGGGGAGCTGTTTTTT. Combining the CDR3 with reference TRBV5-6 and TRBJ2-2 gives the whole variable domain DAGVTQSPTHLIKTRGQQVTLRCSPKSGHDTVSWYQQALGQGPQFIFQYYEEEERQRGNFPDRFSGHQFPNYSSELNVNALLLGDSALYLCASRDSSAGELFFGEGSRLTVL.